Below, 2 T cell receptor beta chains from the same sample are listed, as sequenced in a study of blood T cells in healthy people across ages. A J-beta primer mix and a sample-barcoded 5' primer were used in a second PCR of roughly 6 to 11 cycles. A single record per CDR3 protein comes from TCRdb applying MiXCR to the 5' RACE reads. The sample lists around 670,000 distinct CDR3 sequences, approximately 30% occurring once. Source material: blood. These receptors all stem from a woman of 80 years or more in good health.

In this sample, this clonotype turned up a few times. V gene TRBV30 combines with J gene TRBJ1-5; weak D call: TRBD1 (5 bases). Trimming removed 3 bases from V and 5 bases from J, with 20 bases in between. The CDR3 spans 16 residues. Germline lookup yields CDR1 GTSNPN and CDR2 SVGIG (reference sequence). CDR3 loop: CAWRSPSPGDDQPQHF. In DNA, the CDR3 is TGTGCCTGGAGGTCCCCCTCCCCGGGGGACGATCAGCCCCAGCATTTT.

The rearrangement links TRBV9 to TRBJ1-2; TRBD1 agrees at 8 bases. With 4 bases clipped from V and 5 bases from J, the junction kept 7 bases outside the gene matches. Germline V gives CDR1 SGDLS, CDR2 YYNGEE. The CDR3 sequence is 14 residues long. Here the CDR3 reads CASSFQGAKYGYTF. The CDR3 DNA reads TGTGCCAGCAGCTTTCAGGGGGCGAAGTATGGCTACACCTTC. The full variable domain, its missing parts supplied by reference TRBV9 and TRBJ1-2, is DSGVTQTPKHLITATGQRVTLRCSPRSGDLSVYWYQQSLDQGLQFLIQYYNGEERAKGNILERFSAQQFPDLHSELNLSSLELGDSALYFCASSFQGAKYGYTFGSGTRLTVV.